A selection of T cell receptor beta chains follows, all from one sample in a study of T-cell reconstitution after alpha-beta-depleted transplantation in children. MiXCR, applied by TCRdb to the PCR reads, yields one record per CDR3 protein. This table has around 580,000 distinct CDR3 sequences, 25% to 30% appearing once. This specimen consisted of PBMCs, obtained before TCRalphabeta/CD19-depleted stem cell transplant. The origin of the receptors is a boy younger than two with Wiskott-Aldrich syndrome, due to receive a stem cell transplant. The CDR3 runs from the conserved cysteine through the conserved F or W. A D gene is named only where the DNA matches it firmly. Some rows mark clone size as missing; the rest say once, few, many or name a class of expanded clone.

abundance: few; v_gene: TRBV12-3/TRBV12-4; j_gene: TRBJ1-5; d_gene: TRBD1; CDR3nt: TGTGCCAGCAGTTCGGGACAGGCAAATCAGCCCCAGCATTTT; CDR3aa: CASSSGQANQPQHF
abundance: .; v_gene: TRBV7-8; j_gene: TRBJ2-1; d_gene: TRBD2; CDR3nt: TGTGCCAGTCGGCGCCTGACCGGGACTAGCGGGAGTAACAATGAGCAGTTCTTC; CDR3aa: CASRRLTGTSGSNNEQFF
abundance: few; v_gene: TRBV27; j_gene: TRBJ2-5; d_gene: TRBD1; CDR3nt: TGTGCCAGCAGCCTCCAGCCAGGGGGAGAGACCCAGTACTTC; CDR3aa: CASSLQPGGETQYF
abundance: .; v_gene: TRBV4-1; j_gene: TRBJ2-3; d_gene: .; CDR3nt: TGCGCCAGCAGCCCCGGTGCCTCCGGTAGCACAGATACGCAGTATTTT; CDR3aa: CASSPGASGSTDTQYF
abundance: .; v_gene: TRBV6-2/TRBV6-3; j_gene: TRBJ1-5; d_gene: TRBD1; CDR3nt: TGTGCCAGCAGCCCAACCGGGACAGGGGTTATCAATCAGCCCCAGCATTTT; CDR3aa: CASSPTGTGVINQPQHF
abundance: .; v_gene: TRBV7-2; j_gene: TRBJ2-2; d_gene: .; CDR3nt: TGTGCCAGCAGCCAGGGACTGACAACGAAGAACACCGGGGAGCTGTTTTTT; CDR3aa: CASSQGLTTKNTGELFF
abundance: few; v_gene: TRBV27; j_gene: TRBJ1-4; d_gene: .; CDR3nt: TGTGCCAGCATGCCAGGGACCTTGTCAACTAATGAAAAACTGTTTTTT; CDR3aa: CASMPGTLSTNEKLFF
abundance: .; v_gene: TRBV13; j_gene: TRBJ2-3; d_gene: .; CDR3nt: TGTGCCAGCAGCTTTTTTAGCGGACTATCAGATACGCAGTATTTT; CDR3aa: CASSFFSGLSDTQYF
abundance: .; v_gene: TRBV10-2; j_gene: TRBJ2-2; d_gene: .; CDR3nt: TGCGCCAGCAGTGAGGCGGTAACCGGGGAGCTGTTTTTT; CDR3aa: CASSEAVTGELFF
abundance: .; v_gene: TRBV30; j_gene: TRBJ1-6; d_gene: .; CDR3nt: TGTGCCTGGAGTGTACTAGGGAACAGCCGTAATTCACCCCTCCACTTT; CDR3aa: CAWSVLGNSRNSPLHF
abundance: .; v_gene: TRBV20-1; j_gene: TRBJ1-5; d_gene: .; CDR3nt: TGCAGTGCTAGAGATACACAGGAGCTCAATCAGCCCCAGCATTTT; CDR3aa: CSARDTQELNQPQHF
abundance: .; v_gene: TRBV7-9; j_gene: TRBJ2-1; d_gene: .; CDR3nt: TGTGCCAGCAGCTTAACTGGAGAGAATGAGCAGTTCTTC; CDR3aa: CASSLTGENEQFF
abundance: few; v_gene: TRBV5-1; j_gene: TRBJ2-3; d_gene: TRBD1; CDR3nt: TGCGCCAGCAGCTTGGGACAGGGCCAACCTAGCACAGATACGCAGTATTTT; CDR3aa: CASSLGQGQPSTDTQYF
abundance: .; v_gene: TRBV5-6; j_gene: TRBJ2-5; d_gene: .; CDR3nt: TGTGCCAGCAGCGACGGGGCCCGAGAGACCCAGTACTTC; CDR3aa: CASSDGARETQYF